Detailed here is one T cell receptor (beta chain). Its antigen is still unknown. Expressed TCRB transcripts got sequenced, as all isolated RNA was reverse transcribed. Produced via immunoSEQ multiplex PCR; TCRdb's table is partial and in-frame only. The repertoire consists of nearly 250,000 clones, with approximately 70% occurring once and the leading ten covering 0.053%. These data originate in a study of beta chain features in type 1 diabetes. The germline V gene has CDR1 SQVTM and CDR2 ANQGSEA. V dropped 7 bases and J dropped 2; count of bases not matched to a gene: 4. The CDR3 has 14 residues. Regarding the study as a whole: A definitive answer on HLA type influencing TCRB rearrangement was not reached here. Sequencing of cDNA might inflate the share of cells that strongly express TCR.

On average, the one heparinised blood draw given by each donor was approximately 120 mL. The clonotype comes from a man aged 25 to 40 in good health. Sequencing was performed on naive CD4+ T cells from blood. The chain has TRBV29-1 and TRBJ2-1, with 11 bases matching TRBD2. CDR3 sequence: CSAPGLAAYNEQFF. Here the CDR3 DNA reads TGCAGCGCCCCGGGACTAGCGGCCTACAATGAGCAGTTCTTC.